One and the same sample provided the 19 T cell receptor beta chains below, sequenced in a study of T cells in localized non-small cell lung cancer. The protocol was immunoSEQ multiplex PCR, while the TCRdb copy is restricted to in-frame clones and leaves out a portion. The data contain 130,000 or so clones, roughly 90% of them singletons. The sequencing used peripheral blood, collected before any cancer treatment. All receptors derive from a female donor over 55 with stage I lung adenocarcinoma.

The chain employs TRBV5-6 and TRBJ2-1, with 9 bases identical to TRBD2. CDR1 is SGHDT, CDR2 YYEEEE, per germline. V trimming: 5 bases; J trimming: 1 base; junction bases outside the gene matches: 10. The CDR3 covers 17 residues. CDR3 in DNA: TGTGCCAGCAGTCGGCGTTCTAGCGGGGTTTCCTACAATGAGCAGTTCTTC. Its translation: CASSRRSSGVSYNEQFF.

This clone was observed a handful of times. V is TRBV6-1 and J is TRBJ2-7, with D unresolved. This CDR3 is 11 amino acids long. CDR1 is MNHNS and CDR2 is SASEGT in the germline V gene. Trimming removed 8 bases at V and 4 bases at J, with 9 bases between. Here the CDR3 DNA reads TGTGCCAGCGGGCGCGCATACGAGCAGTACTTC. It encodes CASGRAYEQYF.

The V and J genes are TRBV28 and TRBJ1-4; 9 positions agree with TRBD1. Per germline, CDR1 MDHEN and CDR2 SYDVKM. The trim removed 2 bases at V and 6 bases at J, leaving 7 bases unmatched. This CDR3 is built from 16 residues. CDR3 protein: CASSLPGQGLHEKLFF. The CDR3 region has the DNA TGTGCCAGCAGTTTACCGGGACAGGGCTTGCATGAAAAACTGTTTTTT.

Concerning this clone itself: The sample holds other DNA sequences that translate to the same CDR3. The chain employs TRBV5-1 and TRBJ2-5; tentatively, D is TRBD2 (7 bases). The CDR3 totals 14 residues. From germline, CDR1 is SGHRS and CDR2 YFSETQ. V was cut by 4 bases and J by 5 bases, with 15 bases left in between. The CDR3 nucleotides read TGCGCCAGCAGCGAAACGGGGGGCATGGAGACCCAGTACTTC. This encodes CASSETGGMETQYF.

Here the CDR3 DNA reads TGTGCCAGCAGTTCCGGGACAGACACAGATACGCAGTATTTT. Translated: CASSSGTDTDTQYF. V is TRBV6-6 and J is TRBJ2-3; TRBD1 matches 7 bases. V gave up 4 bases and J gave up 2 bases; unmatched junction bases: 3. The CDR3 has 14 residues. Germline CDR1 is MNHNY and CDR2 is SVGAGI (reference sequence).

The chain uses TRBV19 and TRBJ2-5; 16 nucleotides line up with TRBD2. V lost 4 bases to trimming and J lost 5 bases; unmatched junction nucleotides: 1. This CDR3 contains 15 residues. Per germline, CDR1 LNHDA and CDR2 SQIVND (reference sequence). The CDR3 region has the DNA TGTGCCAGTAGTACGGGACTAGCGGGAGGGGAGACCCAGTACTTC. It translates to CASSTGLAGGETQYF. Supplemented by reference TRBV19 and TRBJ2-5, the full variable domain reads DGGITQSPKYLFRKEGQNVTLSCEQNLNHDAMYWYRQDPGQGLRLIYYSQIVNDFQKGDIAEGYSVSREKKESFPLTVTSAQKNPTAFYLCASSTGLAGGETQYFGPGTRLLVL.

The gene calls are TRBV2 and TRBJ2-3; 7 nucleotides align to TRBD2. The CDR3 is 18 amino acids. Per germline, CDR1 SNHLY and CDR2 FYNNEI. The V gene end was trimmed by 0 bases and the J gene end by 3 bases; junction bases not matched to a gene: 12. CDR3 in amino acids: CASSEAGGRALKTDTQYF. The CDR3 nucleotides read TGTGCCAGCAGTGAAGCAGGAGGGAGGGCCCTTAAGACAGATACGCAGTATTTT.

The J gene is TRBJ2-7, the V gene TRBV9; 8 bases match TRBD1. Germline assignment: CDR1 SGDLS and CDR2 YYNGEE. The CDR3 is 14 amino acids. V was clipped by 3 bases and J by 4 bases; unmatched bases: 6. CDR3 amino acids: CASSAGQGLYEQYF. Written as DNA, the CDR3 is TGTGCCAGCAGCGCCGGACAGGGATTGTACGAGCAGTACTTC.

This chain links TRBV6-5 with TRBJ1-3; no clear D gene. CDR3 length: 15 amino acids. Trimming removed 6 bases at V and 11 bases at J, with 23 bases between. Germline CDR1 MNHEY, CDR2 SVGAGI. This chain's CDR3 is CASRTRSVAPSPIYF. Here the CDR3 DNA reads TGTGCCAGCAGAACCCGGTCCGTGGCGCCCAGTCCCATATATTTT.

CDR3 nucleotide sequence: TGCGCCAGCAGCTATGGGGCTAGCGAAAATGAGCAGTTCTTC. Encoded protein: CASSYGASENEQFF. V is TRBV5-1 and J is TRBJ2-1; TRBD2 might be the D (6 bases). CDR3 size: 14 residues. The ends were cut back, 3 bases at V and 7 bases at J, with 14 bases in the middle. In germline, CDR1 is SGHRS, CDR2 YFSETQ.

In DNA form, the CDR3 reads TGTGCCAGCAGCCAGGAAAGGTCCACAGGGTACAATGAGCAGTTCTTC. This codes for CASSQERSTGYNEQFF. The chain carries TRBV14 and TRBJ2-1; D possibly corresponds to TRBD1 (6 bases). Germline V gives CDR1 SGHDN, CDR2 FVKESK. The CDR3 sequence is 16 residues long. V shed 3 bases and J shed 4 bases, with 16 bases lying between them.

The chain couples TRBV2 to TRBJ2-1; 9 bases agree with TRBD2. V lost 4 bases to trimming and J lost 5 bases; unmatched junction nucleotides: 9. The CDR3 length is 16 residues. The germline V gene has CDR1 SNHLY and CDR2 FYNNEI. The CDR3 coding sequence is TGTGCCAGCAGTGCACTCCAAGGGACTAGCCACAATGAGCAGTTCTTC. This encodes CASSALQGTSHNEQFF.

V usage is TRBV10-2 and J usage is TRBJ2-1; D is undetermined. Germline assignment: CDR1 WSHSY and CDR2 SAAADI. The CDR3 is made up of 12 amino acids. The V end was cut by 0 bases, the J end by 10 bases, with 7 bases between. CDR3: CASSESWAEQFF. The CDR3 nucleotides read TGCGCCAGCAGTGAGTCTTGGGCGGAGCAGTTCTTC.

The rearrangement links TRBV19 to TRBJ2-5; tentatively, D is TRBD1 (6 bases). Germline-derived CDR1 and CDR2 are LNHDA and SQIVND (reference sequence). Trimming removed 3 bases from V and 5 bases from J, with 16 bases in between. This CDR3 comprises 15 residues. The CDR3 spells CASSIGGRYMETQYF. CDR3 in DNA: TGTGCCAGTAGTATTGGGGGCAGGTATATGGAGACCCAGTACTTC.

The chain employs TRBV5-1 and TRBJ2-7; 7 nucleotides match TRBD2. The ends lost 5 bases at V and 5 bases at J; junction bases unmatched: 13. Germline-derived CDR1 and CDR2 are SGHRS and YFSETQ. This CDR3 is 15 amino acids long. CDR3 bases: TGCGCCAGCAGGGCTTCTAGCGGATGGGGGAACGAGCAGTACTTC. This encodes CASRASSGWGNEQYF.

V gene TRBV9 combines with J gene TRBJ1-1; the D is unclear. CDR1 and CDR2 (germline): SGDLS, YYNGEE. CDR3 length: 14 amino acids. The germline V and J ends were trimmed by 1 base and 3 bases, with 10 bases remaining between them. CDR3 protein: CASSVRAADTEAFF. The CDR3 DNA reads TGTGCCAGCAGCGTACGGGCGGCCGACACTGAAGCTTTCTTT.

This clone was observed once. This chain uses TRBV5-1 with TRBJ2-3; D ambiguous. Trimming removed 3 bases from V and 3 bases from J, with 5 bases in between. Germline V gives CDR1 SGHRS, CDR2 YFSETQ. This CDR3 is 12 amino acids long. CDR3 DNA: TGCGCCAGCAGCTGGGAAACAGATACGCAGTATTTT. Translated: CASSWETDTQYF.

The genes are TRBV2 and TRBJ2-7, with TRBD2 as a possible D gene (6 bases). V was clipped by 4 bases and J by 6 bases, with 16 bases between them. CDR1 is SNHLY, CDR2 FYNNEI, per germline. The CDR3 is 14 residues long. The CDR3 DNA reads TGTGCCAGCAGTGGGACTAACCTGCGAAGCGAGCAGTACTTC. Translating it yields CASSGTNLRSEQYF.

The chain combines TRBV18 with TRBJ1-5, with 7 bases lining up with TRBD1. V lost 5 bases to trimming and J lost 4 bases; unmatched junction nucleotides: 8. This CDR3 is 15 amino acids long. The germline CDR1 and CDR2 sequences are KGHSH and LQKENI. As DNA, the CDR3 is TGTGCCAGCTCAGCCAGCCAGGGGGGGAATCAGCCCCAGCATTTT. This codes for CASSASQGGNQPQHF. The complete variable domain, with remaining parts taken from reference TRBV18 and TRBJ1-5, reads NAGVMQNPRHLVRRRGQEARLRCSPMKGHSHVYWYRQLPEEGLKFMVYLQKENIIDESGMPKERFSAEFPKEGPSILRIQQVVRGDSAAYFCASSASQGGNQPQHFGDGTRLSIL.